This T cell receptor beta chain was sequenced for a study of cytomegalovirus exposure and HLA in healthy donors. Study-wide points: Associated with HLA alleles at 0.05 false discovery rate in a later analysis were 16,951 TCR beta sequences. Within an earlier analysis, most TCR beta V segments proved productive either about 90% or about 30% of the time. While the bulk of TCR sequences proved rare, some public TCRs turned up in many donors.

The ends were cut back, 2 bases at V and 5 bases at J, with 17 bases in the middle. The CDR3 contains 16 residues. Germline V gene lookup returns CDR1 MNHNS and CDR2 SASEGT. Note on this clone: Its antigen is undetermined.

Amplification used 60 Vbeta primers and 13 Jbeta primers. The data were produced by immunoSEQ multiplex PCR, yet TCRdb's version contains in-frame clones alone and is incomplete. The data contain over 150,000 clones, 68% of them seen just once; the ten biggest clones take up 2.5% to 3.5%. When sampled, the donors appeared nominally healthy, though they likely had unrecorded immune exposures. The clonotype was recovered from a woman between 40 and 55 years old in good health and CMV-seropositive. The specimen was PBMCs. V and J are TRBV6-1 and TRBJ2-3; possibly TRBD2 for D (5 bases). CDR3 bases: TGTGCCAGCAGTGAATGGTTGGGCGGGCGGAGAGATACGCAGTATTTT. Its protein is CASSEWLGGRRDTQYF.